A selection of T cell receptor beta chains follows, all from one sample in a study of response to subunit inactivated influenza vaccine. TCRdb reanalysed the RT-PCR reads using MiXCR and keeps one entry per CDR3 protein. Of roughly 790,000 distinct CDR3 sequences listed, roughly 20% were seen once; the top ten hold 10%. The source was PBMCs from blood, collected approximately 5 days after vaccination. The receptors here all came from a man aged 45-65 years who received an inactivated influenza vaccine. Each CDR3 is given with its conserved first and last residue. A D gene is named only where the DNA matches it firmly. Some rows mark clone size as missing; the rest say once, few, many or name a class of expanded clone.

j_call: TRBJ2-1
clone_size: NA
d_call: NA
v_call: TRBV6-6
cdr3_nt: TGTGCCAGCAGTTACCCTGGACACAATGAGCAGTTCTTC
cdr3_aa: CASSYPGHNEQFF

j_call: TRBJ2-2
clone_size: NA
d_call: TRBD1
v_call: TRBV11-2
cdr3_nt: TGTGCCAGCAGCTTCATTCGACAGGGCCACTACACCGGGGAGCTGTTTTTT
cdr3_aa: CASSFIRQGHYTGELFF

j_call: TRBJ2-1
clone_size: few
d_call: TRBD1
v_call: TRBV4-3
cdr3_nt: TGCGCCAGCAGCCGCCTCCGGGACAGGGGATACAATGAGCAGTTCTTC
cdr3_aa: CASSRLRDRGYNEQFF

j_call: TRBJ2-1
clone_size: few
d_call: NA
v_call: TRBV29-1
cdr3_nt: TGCAGCGCCCAGCCGGACAATGAGCAGTTCTTC
cdr3_aa: CSAQPDNEQFF

j_call: TRBJ2-2
clone_size: few
d_call: NA
v_call: TRBV5-1
cdr3_nt: TGCGCCAGCAGCCGAGTGACAGTTAACACCGGGGAGCTGTTTTTT
cdr3_aa: CASSRVTVNTGELFF

j_call: TRBJ2-1
clone_size: few
d_call: NA
v_call: TRBV7-9
cdr3_nt: TGTGCCAGCAGCTCAGAACTAGCTAATGAGCAGTTCTTC
cdr3_aa: CASSSELANEQFF

j_call: TRBJ2-1
clone_size: few
d_call: TRBD2
v_call: TRBV12-3/TRBV12-4
cdr3_nt: TGTGCCAGCAGTTCATCATTAGCGGGGGGGTACAATGAGCAGTTCTTC
cdr3_aa: CASSSSLAGGYNEQFF

j_call: TRBJ2-2
clone_size: NA
d_call: TRBD1
v_call: TRBV4-1
cdr3_nt: TGCGCCAGCAGCCAGACCCCGACAGGGGGTCTTGGCACCGGGGAGCTGTTTTTT
cdr3_aa: CASSQTPTGGLGTGELFF

j_call: TRBJ2-2
clone_size: NA
d_call: NA
v_call: TRBV11-2
cdr3_nt: TGTGCCAGCAGATCCGGGCGGGGAACACCCGGGGAGCTGTTTTTT
cdr3_aa: CASRSGRGTPGELFF

j_call: TRBJ1-6
clone_size: NA
d_call: NA
v_call: TRBV6-5
cdr3_nt: TGTGCCAGCAGTTACGGAACAGGGAGGAGGCCCCTCCACTTT
cdr3_aa: CASSYGTGRRPLHF

j_call: TRBJ2-2
clone_size: NA
d_call: NA
v_call: TRBV20-1
cdr3_nt: TGCAGTGCTAGACCCCCTTGGACTACCACCGGGGAGCTGTTTTTT
cdr3_aa: CSARPPWTTTGELFF

j_call: TRBJ2-5
clone_size: NA
d_call: NA
v_call: TRBV6-2/TRBV6-3
cdr3_nt: TGTGCCAGCAGTTACCGACTGCCAGATCGGCAAGAGGAGACCCAGTACTTC
cdr3_aa: CASSYRLPDRQEETQYF

j_call: TRBJ2-7
clone_size: NA
d_call: NA
v_call: TRBV28
cdr3_nt: TGTGCCAGTCGCTCAACTACTTACGAGCAGTACTTC
cdr3_aa: CASRSTTYEQYF

j_call: TRBJ2-3
clone_size: NA
d_call: NA
v_call: TRBV20-1
cdr3_nt: TGCAGTGGGGGAAAAACCTTGGCAGATACGCAGTATTTT
cdr3_aa: CSGGKTLADTQYF

j_call: TRBJ2-7
clone_size: few
d_call: NA
v_call: TRBV5-1
cdr3_nt: TGCGCCAGCAGCTTGGCGGCGGGACCCGAGCAGTACTTC
cdr3_aa: CASSLAAGPEQYF

j_call: TRBJ2-3
clone_size: NA
d_call: NA
v_call: TRBV7-9
cdr3_nt: TGTGCCAGCAGCTTAGTTTCGCTTACCCAAGATACGCAGTATTTT
cdr3_aa: CASSLVSLTQDTQYF

j_call: TRBJ2-7
clone_size: NA
d_call: NA
v_call: TRBV5-1
cdr3_nt: TGCGCCAGCAGCTTGGGAGGGGCCGCAACCACCTACGAGCAGTACTTC
cdr3_aa: CASSLGGAATTYEQYF

j_call: TRBJ2-1
clone_size: few
d_call: TRBD1
v_call: TRBV28
cdr3_nt: TGTGCCAGCAGTGGAGGGACAGGACTTATTTACAATGAGCAGTTCTTC
cdr3_aa: CASSGGTGLIYNEQFF

j_call: TRBJ1-2
clone_size: NA
d_call: TRBD1
v_call: TRBV7-2
cdr3_nt: TGTGCCAGCAGCTTAACGGACAGGGCGGTCTATGGCTACACCTTC
cdr3_aa: CASSLTDRAVYGYTF

j_call: TRBJ1-4
clone_size: few
d_call: TRBD1
v_call: TRBV5-4
cdr3_nt: TGTGCCAGCAGCCCCGGGACAGATGCCACAACTAATGAAAAACTGTTTTTT
cdr3_aa: CASSPGTDATTNEKLFF

j_call: TRBJ2-3
clone_size: NA
d_call: TRBD2
v_call: TRBV12-3/TRBV12-4
cdr3_nt: TGTGCCAGCAGTGAAACAGCGGGGGGGGAGATAGATACGCAGTATTTT
cdr3_aa: CASSETAGGEIDTQYF

j_call: TRBJ2-7
clone_size: NA
d_call: NA
v_call: TRBV6-1
cdr3_nt: TGTGCCAGCAGACGACACAGTACCTACGAGCAGTACTTC
cdr3_aa: CASRRHSTYEQYF

j_call: TRBJ1-1
clone_size: NA
d_call: NA
v_call: TRBV7-9
cdr3_nt: TGTGCCAGCAGCCAAAGTGGGGCCTCCGGTAGGGGAGCTTTCTTT
cdr3_aa: CASSQSGASGRGAFF

j_call: TRBJ2-3
clone_size: few
d_call: NA
v_call: TRBV29-1
cdr3_nt: TGCAGCGGGGAGATCGGGGATACGCAGTATTTT
cdr3_aa: CSGEIGDTQYF

j_call: TRBJ2-4
clone_size: few
d_call: TRBD2
v_call: TRBV20-1
cdr3_nt: TGCAGTGCTAGTTTTAGCGGGAGTGGGAACATTCAGTACTTC
cdr3_aa: CSASFSGSGNIQYF

j_call: TRBJ2-7
clone_size: NA
d_call: TRBD2
v_call: TRBV20-1
cdr3_nt: TGCAGTGCTAGAGATTCGACTAGCGGATGGGAGGGGTCCTGGGAGCAGTACTTC
cdr3_aa: CSARDSTSGWEGSWEQYF

j_call: TRBJ2-7
clone_size: NA
d_call: NA
v_call: TRBV7-2
cdr3_nt: TGTGCCAGCGGATATCACCCCTACGAGCAGTACTTC
cdr3_aa: CASGYHPYEQYF

j_call: TRBJ2-2
clone_size: NA
d_call: NA
v_call: TRBV24-1
cdr3_nt: TGTGCCACCAGTGACCATGGACGGCCCGGGGAGCTGTTTTTT
cdr3_aa: CATSDHGRPGELFF

j_call: TRBJ2-7
clone_size: few
d_call: TRBD2
v_call: TRBV5-1
cdr3_nt: TGCGCCAGTCAGACTAGCGGGAGTTCTCTCGAGCAGTACTTC
cdr3_aa: CASQTSGSSLEQYF

j_call: TRBJ1-4
clone_size: few
d_call: TRBD1
v_call: TRBV6-5
cdr3_nt: TGTGCCAGCAGTTACTCGGGACAGGCAAGTGAAAAACTGTTTTTT
cdr3_aa: CASSYSGQASEKLFF

j_call: TRBJ1-1
clone_size: NA
d_call: NA
v_call: TRBV10-3
cdr3_nt: TGTGCCATCAATGGAGGGGGTAACACTGAAGCTTTCTTT
cdr3_aa: CAINGGGNTEAFF

j_call: TRBJ2-7
clone_size: many
d_call: NA
v_call: TRBV6-5
cdr3_nt: TGTGCCAGCAGTTACTCTCTGGGAGATAAATCCGAGCAGTACTTC
cdr3_aa: CASSYSLGDKSEQYF

j_call: TRBJ2-2
clone_size: NA
d_call: TRBD1
v_call: TRBV6-1
cdr3_nt: TGTGCCAGCAGCTGGACAGGGGGCTCCGGGGAGCTGTTTTTT
cdr3_aa: CASSWTGGSGELFF

j_call: TRBJ2-1
clone_size: NA
d_call: NA
v_call: TRBV15
cdr3_nt: TGTGCCACCGGCAGGGGAAACAATGAGCAGTTCTTC
cdr3_aa: CATGRGNNEQFF

j_call: TRBJ2-3
clone_size: NA
d_call: NA
v_call: TRBV2
cdr3_nt: TGTGCCATCAGCCCCGGGCGTTCTGGGACCCCCACAGATACGCAGTATTTT
cdr3_aa: CAISPGRSGTPTDTQYF

j_call: TRBJ2-5
clone_size: few
d_call: NA
v_call: TRBV7-9
cdr3_nt: TGTGCCAGCAGCTTAGCTGGGACCACGAGCCAGGAGACCCAGTACTTC
cdr3_aa: CASSLAGTTSQETQYF

j_call: TRBJ2-1
clone_size: NA
d_call: TRBD1
v_call: TRBV5-1
cdr3_nt: TGCGCCAGCAGCTCAAGCTACAGGGGAAGCGATGAGCAGTTCTTC
cdr3_aa: CASSSSYRGSDEQFF

j_call: TRBJ2-7
clone_size: NA
d_call: NA
v_call: TRBV12-3/TRBV12-4
cdr3_nt: TGTGCCAGCAGTTTTTCTTCGGAGCGGTTTAACGAGCAGTACTTC
cdr3_aa: CASSFSSERFNEQYF

j_call: TRBJ2-7
clone_size: NA
d_call: NA
v_call: TRBV24-1
cdr3_nt: TGTGCCACCAGTGATCCAGCCCAAGACGTGGCCCTCGGTCGGACTATAACCTACGAGCAGTACTTC
cdr3_aa: CATSDPAQDVALGRTITYEQYF

j_call: TRBJ2-5
clone_size: few
d_call: TRBD2
v_call: TRBV7-2
cdr3_nt: TGTGCCAGCAGCCTTAGCGGGGGCCTCCAAGAGACCCAGTACTTC
cdr3_aa: CASSLSGGLQETQYF

j_call: TRBJ2-7
clone_size: few
d_call: TRBD1
v_call: TRBV7-9
cdr3_nt: TGTGCCAGCAGTCTACAGGGGGCGCTACCCTACGAGCAGTACTTC
cdr3_aa: CASSLQGALPYEQYF